The entry below gives a single T cell receptor (beta chain) sequence along with its context. Antigen specificity is unknown. This record belongs to a study of T cell responses to AZD1222 COVID-19 vaccine. General study results and limits: Most donors were white British and more were female, and clonal diversity was possibly underestimated. Two AZD1222 doses significantly raised spike-specific TCR breadth and depth over controls. Among vaccine-associated CD4 TCRs, coverage spanned spike, with dominance at 160-218 and 743-854. The study identified only 6 or 7 AZD1222 recipients as seropositive at baseline.

Trimming cost V 4 bases and J 6 bases; bases outside gene matches: 6. CDR3 length: 14 amino acids. Germline CDR1 SEHNR, CDR2 FQNEAQ (reference sequence). Profiling relied on immunoSEQ multiplex PCR, and the TCRdb table lists in-frame clones only, not all of them. The table shows fewer than 100,000 clones, with around nine tenths occurring only once. Sequenced here: peripheral blood, sampled 28 days after the second AZD1222 dose. The TCR was taken from an adult who received the AZD1222 COVID-19 vaccine. J is TRBJ2-4 and V is TRBV7-9; TRBD1 matches at 7 bases. The CDR3 here is CASSSRGLGNIQYF. CDR3 coding DNA: TGTGCCAGCAGCTCAAGGGGGCTCGGAAACATTCAGTACTTC.